This TCR beta chain was identified during a study of T cells in Graves' hyperthyroidism and ophthalmopathy. Study information: Once the initial diagnosis was made, peripheral blood was obtained before any treatment. Study-level results: Most thyroid clonotypes that were expanded above 0.001 also turned up in blood.

The CDR3 runs 17 residues. Trimming removed 5 bases from V and 4 bases from J; junction bases left unmatched: 10. Germline values: CDR1 LNHDA, CDR2 SQIVND (reference sequence). In this sample, this clonotype turned up many times. Its antigen is undetermined. TCR beta CDR3 regions were amplified from RNA transcripts. When the TCR CDR3 underwent first-round RT-PCR, the HTBI primer set was used. From the multiplex PCR reads, TCRdb called clonotypes with MiXCR, one entry per CDR3 protein. Of 550,000 to 650,000 distinct CDR3 sequences listed, roughly 13% are singletons. Isolation of PBMCs was performed on roughly 9 ml fresh peripheral blood.

Sequencing was done on a sample of blood. This chain joins TRBV19 and TRBJ2-2, with 10 bases fitting TRBD1. This clonotype was obtained from a woman aged 25 to 39 with Graves' hyperthyroidism that later progressed to Graves' ophthalmopathy. Here the CDR3 reads CASSQTGTGVVTGELFF. The CDR3 coding sequence is TGTGCCAGTAGTCAGACCGGGACAGGGGTTGTCACCGGGGAGCTGTTTTTT.